This TCR beta chain was captured by sequencing in a study of cytomegalovirus exposure and HLA in healthy donors. Study observations and caveats: Subsequent analysis showed first-cohort TCR clusters tending to co-occur in 120 validation repertoires.

This clone came up once. Antigen: not known. V lost 0 bases and J 4 bases, leaving 9 bases between the germline ends. Germline-derived CDR1 and CDR2 are SGDLS and YYNGEE. This CDR3 comprises 14 residues. Clones were sequenced by immunoSEQ multiplex PCR, and TCRdb holds only the in-frame ones, with some missing. The sample yields approximately 270,000 clones, roughly 87% seen once. This TCR was sampled from a man younger than 35 in good health and CMV-seropositive. The chain is built from TRBV9 and TRBJ2-3; D is undetermined. The specimen was PBMCs. This chain's CDR3 is CASSVEPAPDTQYF. Here the CDR3 DNA reads TGTGCCAGCAGCGTAGAGCCAGCCCCAGATACGCAGTATTTT.